A single sample is the source of the 27 T cell receptor beta chains below, sequenced in a study of CD8 T cells in Susac syndrome. Reverse transcription of 0.5 to 1 ug RNA was performed with random hexamers. TCRdb re-derived calls from the immunoSEQ multiplex PCR reads in MiXCR, one entry per CDR3 protein. The sample holds about 300,000 distinct CDR3 sequences, 89% seen once. The sample was CD8+ T cells from PBMCs. These receptors originate from a human donor with multiple sclerosis.

J is TRBJ2-7 and V is TRBV14; 12 bases are a match to TRBD2. Per germline, CDR1 SGHDN and CDR2 FVKESK. Trimming took 7 bases from V and 3 from J; bases not matched to a gene: 7. This CDR3 has 15 amino acids. The DNA of the CDR3 is TGTGCCAGCACCGCGGGACTAGCGGGCCACTACGAGCAGTACTTC. Its protein is CASTAGLAGHYEQYF.

The chain has TRBV7-9 and TRBJ2-1; tentatively, D is TRBD1 or TRBD2 (5 bases each). Deletions cut 9 bases from V and 8 bases from J, with 17 bases between. CDR3 length equals 13 residues. Germline V lookup: CDR1 SEHNR, CDR2 FQNEAQ (reference sequence). CDR3 protein: CASPLEGLDEQFF. The CDR3 DNA reads TGTGCCAGTCCACTCGAGGGGCTGGATGAGCAGTTCTTC.

This clonotype was detected only a few times. The CDR3 reads CASSLDGGTVITDTQYF. CDR3 bases: TGTGCCAGCAGCTTGGATGGAGGGACGGTGATCACAGATACGCAGTATTTT. J is TRBJ2-3 and V is TRBV5-4, with a possible D match to TRBD2 (6 bases). Germline values: CDR1 SGHNT, CDR2 YYREEE (reference sequence). The CDR3 spans 17 residues. The V and J ends lost 0 bases and 2 bases respectively, with 16 bases between them.

This clonotype was recorded a few times. The chain combines TRBV4-1 with TRBJ2-4, with D possibly matching TRBD2 (5 bases). Per germline, CDR1 MGHRA and CDR2 YSYEKL. The CDR3 loop spans 13 amino acids. V was cut by 3 bases and J by 9 bases, with 12 bases left in between. Here the CDR3 reads CASSQEANGIQYF. The DNA for the CDR3 is TGCGCCAGCAGCCAGGAGGCGAACGGCATTCAGTACTTC.

The CDR3 loop reads CASSQETSYGYTF. CDR3 in DNA: TGTGCCAGCAGCCAAGAAACTTCCTATGGCTACACCTTC. The chain employs TRBV4-2 and TRBJ1-2; D not resolved. Trimming left V 0 bases short and J 4 bases short, with 6 bases between. The germline V gene has CDR1 LGHNA and CDR2 YNFKEQ. The CDR3 has 13 residues.

The chain joins TRBV7-9 to TRBJ1-2; tentatively, D is TRBD1 (5 bases). CDR3 length: 11 residues. CDR1 and CDR2 from the germline V gene are SEHNR and FQNEAQ (reference sequence). The V end lost 7 bases, the J end lost 3 bases, and 6 bases lay between the germline ends. The CDR3 reads CASIGDYGYTF. Here the CDR3 DNA reads TGTGCCAGCATAGGGGACTATGGCTACACCTTC.

The V and J genes are TRBV27 and TRBJ2-3; D is tentatively TRBD1 or TRBD2 (5 bases each). The CDR3 length is 17 residues. The V end was cut by 4 bases, the J end by 0 bases, with 17 bases between. CDR1 is MNHEY, CDR2 SMNVEV, per germline (reference sequence). CDR3 residues: CASSSTGTLGSTDTQYF. CDR3 coding DNA: TGTGCCAGCAGTTCCACCGGGACCCTAGGGAGCACAGATACGCAGTATTTT.

The chain is built from TRBV23-1 and TRBJ2-1; either TRBD1 or TRBD2 may supply D (6 bases each). TRBV23-1 qualifies as an ORF whose function is uncertain. Trimming took 6 bases from V and 7 from J, leaving 22 bases between them. The CDR3 contains 16 residues. The CDR3, as DNA: TGCGCCAGCAGACCCGGAAGGAGGGGGTATTGGAATGAGCAGTTCTTC. Translated: CASRPGRRGYWNEQFF.

The chain has TRBV10-3 and TRBJ2-7, with D possibly being TRBD2 (5 bases). V was shortened by 5 bases and J by 2 bases, with 7 bases between the two germline ends. CDR1 ENHRY and CDR2 SYGVKD come from the germline V gene. The CDR3 contains 12 residues. CDR3 region: CAISSGAYEQYF. CDR3 in DNA: TGTGCCATCAGTAGCGGAGCCTACGAGCAGTACTTC.

This chain uses TRBV19 with TRBJ2-2; possibly TRBD1 for D (5 bases). With 3 bases removed from V and 2 bases from J, the gap between germline ends came to 13 bases. The length of the CDR3 is 16 residues. Germline lookup yields CDR1 LNHDA and CDR2 SQIVND (reference sequence). For the CDR3, the DNA is TGTGCCAGTAGTATCCTGAGACAGCGCAACACCGGGGAGCTGTTTTTT. Translating gives CASSILRQRNTGELFF.

The chain employs TRBV11-2 and TRBJ2-4, with 8 bases aligning to TRBD1. CDR3 length: 14 amino acids. The germline V gene encodes CDR1 SGHAT and CDR2 FQNNGV. V was pared by 2 bases and J by 6 bases, with 3 bases of the junction left unmatched. CDR3 protein: CASSLQGAGNIQYF. In DNA form, the CDR3 reads TGTGCCAGCAGCTTACAGGGGGCTGGAAACATTCAGTACTTC.

This clonotype was observed a single time. The rearrangement uses TRBV12-3 or TRBV12-4 and TRBJ2-5, with 10 bases matching TRBD2. The junction had 7 bases not matched to a gene; V was cut back by 1 base and J by 2 bases. This CDR3 comprises 17 residues. CDR3 in amino acids: CASSLVRLAGDQETQYF. The CDR3, as DNA: TGTGCCAGCAGTTTAGTTCGGCTAGCGGGGGATCAAGAGACCCAGTACTTC.

The chain uses TRBV2 and TRBJ1-5; D possibly corresponds to TRBD1 (5 bases). Germline V gene data show CDR1 as SNHLY and CDR2 as FYNNEI. V lost 3 bases and J 4 bases, leaving 13 bases between the germline ends. The CDR3 is 15 amino acids. The CDR3 protein is CASSDIGDLNQPQHF. CDR3 coding DNA: TGTGCCAGCAGTGATATAGGGGATTTGAATCAGCCCCAGCATTTT. Variable domain in full (rest from reference TRBV2 and TRBJ1-5): EPEVTQTPSHQVTQMGQEVILRCVPISNHLYFYWYRQILGQKVEFLVSFYNNEISEKSEIFDDQFSVERPDGSNFTLKIRSTKLEDSAMYFCASSDIGDLNQPQHFGDGTRLSIL.

The chain has TRBV20-1 and TRBJ2-5, with D possibly TRBD2 on 6 matching bases. Germline CDR1 DFQATT, CDR2 SNEGSKA (reference sequence). The V gene lost 5 bases and the J gene lost 1 base, with 14 bases spanning the gap. The length of the CDR3 is 14 residues. The CDR3 is CSARAGLPQETQYF. DNA for the CDR3: TGCAGTGCTCGAGCCGGACTACCCCAAGAGACCCAGTACTTC.

The chain employs TRBV5-8 and TRBJ1-5; 10 bases fit TRBD1. The V and J ends lost 5 bases and 2 bases, in that order; junction bases with no gene match: 4. There are 15 residues in the CDR3. In germline, CDR1 is SGHTS, CDR2 YDEGEE. The CDR3 loop is CASRPGTGGNQPQHF. The CDR3 DNA follows: TGTGCCAGCAGACCAGGGACAGGGGGCAATCAGCCCCAGCATTTT.

The chain couples TRBV30 to TRBJ2-2; the D call may be TRBD1 or TRBD2 (5 bases each). Trimming removed 6 bases at V and 2 bases at J, with 10 bases between. The CDR3 has 13 residues. Germline V gene sequence: CDR1 GTSNPN, CDR2 SVGIG (reference sequence). The CDR3 loop is CACPGPNTGELFF. CDR3 coding DNA: TGTGCCTGCCCGGGACCTAACACCGGGGAGCTGTTTTTT.

J is TRBJ2-1 and V is TRBV7-9; D may be TRBD1 or TRBD2 (5 bases each). Germline V gene lookup returns CDR1 SEHNR and CDR2 FQNEAQ (reference sequence). Trimming left V 5 bases short and J 5 bases short, with 16 bases between. The CDR3 loop spans 15 amino acids. The CDR3 sequence: CASSVPGTGNNEQFF. Written as DNA, the CDR3 is TGTGCCAGCAGCGTCCCCGGGACGGGGAACAATGAGCAGTTCTTC.

The V gene is TRBV30, the J gene TRBJ2-2; D not resolved. The V end lost 2 bases, the J end lost 5 bases, and 9 bases lay between the germline ends. CDR1 and CDR2 from the germline V gene are GTSNPN and SVGIG (reference sequence). The CDR3 totals 13 residues. In nucleotides, the CDR3 is TGTGCCTGGAGTCGGATGGCAACCGGGGAGCTGTTTTTT. It codes for CAWSRMATGELFF. The full variable domain, with the rest looked up from reference TRBV30 and TRBJ2-2, is SQTIHQWPATLVQPVGSPLSLECTVEGTSNPNLYWYRQAAGRGLQLLFYSVGIGQISSEVPQNLSASRPQDRQFILSSKKLLLSDSGFYLCAWSRMATGELFFGEGSRLTVL.

The genes are TRBV2 and TRBJ2-1; D call uncertain. Trimming removed 6 bases at V and 9 bases at J, with 24 bases between. The V gene's germline CDR1 is SNHLY and CDR2 FYNNEI. This CDR3 comprises 16 residues. For the CDR3, the DNA is TGTGCCAGCAGCCCCAGCCCACGGACCTCCGGCGGTGAGCAGTTCTTC. Its protein product is CASSPSPRTSGGEQFF.

This clonotype was observed a handful of times. The chain uses TRBV6-2 or TRBV6-3 and TRBJ2-5, with D possibly matching TRBD2 (5 bases). Per germline, CDR1 MNHEY and CDR2 SVGEGT. CDR3 length: 12 residues. The V gene lost 6 bases and the J gene lost 5 bases, with 10 bases spanning the gap. DNA for the CDR3: TGTGCCAGCAGCTCCTCGGGGGAGACCCAGTACTTC. Translation: CASSSSGETQYF.

The chain joins TRBV5-4 to TRBJ1-3, with D possibly matching TRBD1 (5 bases). The germline V and J ends were trimmed by 0 bases and 4 bases, with 11 bases remaining between them. CDR3 size: 15 residues. Looked up from germline, CDR1 is SGHNT and CDR2 is YYREEE (reference sequence). In DNA form, the CDR3 reads TGTGCCAGCAGCTTGGACGCAGGGAGCGGAAACACCATATATTTT. It yields the protein CASSLDAGSGNTIYF.

This clonotype was seen a single time. This chain uses TRBV28 with TRBJ1-1, with 9 bases aligning to TRBD1. The CDR3 runs 12 residues. J lost 4 bases, V lost 10 bases, and 4 bases had no gene match. From germline, CDR1 is MDHEN and CDR2 SYDVKM. CDR3 nucleotide sequence: TGTGCCACCCGGGACAGGGCCACTGAAGCTTTCTTT. Residues: CATRDRATEAFF.

The V call is TRBV7-3, the J call TRBJ2-1; D is ambiguous. CDR1 is SGHTA, CDR2 FQGTGA, per germline. The length of the CDR3 is 13 residues. V was clipped by 4 bases and J by 5 bases, with 9 bases between them. The CDR3 sequence is CASSSLDDNEQFF. DNA for the CDR3: TGTGCCAGCAGCTCCTTGGACGACAATGAGCAGTTCTTC.

The chain carries TRBV11-2 and TRBJ2-1, with D perhaps matching TRBD1 (6 bases). V was pared by 2 bases and J by 9 bases, with 20 bases between. The CDR3 contains 16 residues. CDR1 is SGHAT and CDR2 is FQNNGV in the germline V gene. The CDR3 DNA is TGTGCCAGCAGCTTATTGTCGGTCACAGGGTGGACTGAGCAGTTCTTC. The encoded protein is CASSLLSVTGWTEQFF.

The genes are TRBV29-1 and TRBJ2-1; 11 nucleotides line up with TRBD2. The CDR3 has 17 amino acids. Germline trimming cut 1 base from V and 7 bases from J; bases unmatched to any gene: 12. The germline gives CDR1 SQVTM, CDR2 ANQGSEA. CDR3 coding DNA: TGCAGCGTTGAAGGCGGGACTAGCGGATCTTCAGGGAATGAGCAGTTCTTC. Protein product: CSVEGGTSGSSGNEQFF.

The V gene is TRBV14, the J gene TRBJ2-2; 13 bases fit TRBD2. V trimming: 0 bases; J trimming: 7 bases; junction bases outside the gene matches: 11. The CDR3 has 19 amino acids. Germline CDR1 is SGHDN and CDR2 is FVKESK. In DNA, the CDR3 is TGTGCCAGCAGCCAAGAGAGACCCGGACTAGCGGGAGCTTTCGGGGAGCTGTTTTTT. It yields the protein CASSQERPGLAGAFGELFF.

This clonotype has only one observation. V gene TRBV28 combines with J gene TRBJ1-1; 7 nucleotides match TRBD1. The CDR3 consists of 15 residues. V lost 4 bases to trimming and J lost 4 bases; unmatched junction nucleotides: 9. Germline CDR1 and CDR2: MDHEN and SYDVKM. The chain's CDR3 is CASSSTTGWGTEAFF. The DNA of the CDR3 is TGTGCCAGCAGTTCCACGACAGGGTGGGGCACTGAAGCTTTCTTT. The entire variable domain, with the rest obtained from reference TRBV28 and TRBJ1-1, is as follows: DVKVTQSSRYLVKRTGEKVFLECVQDMDHENMFWYRQDPGLGLRLIYFSYDVKMKEKGDIPEGYSVSREKKERFSLILESASTNQTSMYLCASSSTTGWGTEAFFGQGTRLTVV.